This note documents a single T cell receptor (beta chain) sequence. TCRdb's copy holds only in-frame clones and misses some; the assay was immunoSEQ multiplex PCR. Of about 160,000 clones in the sample, approximately 90% are singletons; the top ten hold about 4.8%. The sample belongs to a study of blood T cell repertoires in COVID-19. In the study overall: The United States, Italy and Spain were the sources of the acute and convalescent COVID-19 samples.

The CDR3 runs 13 residues. Germline CDR1 reads SQVTM; CDR2 reads ANQGSEA. The V end lost 4 bases, the J end lost 5 bases, and 15 bases lay between the germline ends. The source is a man aged 25-45 years with COVID-19, enrolled during active disease. Material: peripheral blood. The rearrangement links TRBV29-1 to TRBJ2-7, with D perhaps matching TRBD1 (8 bases). CDR3 protein: CSVATGEGHEQYF. The CDR3 DNA reads as TGCAGCGTTGCGACAGGGGAGGGTCACGAGCAGTACTTC.